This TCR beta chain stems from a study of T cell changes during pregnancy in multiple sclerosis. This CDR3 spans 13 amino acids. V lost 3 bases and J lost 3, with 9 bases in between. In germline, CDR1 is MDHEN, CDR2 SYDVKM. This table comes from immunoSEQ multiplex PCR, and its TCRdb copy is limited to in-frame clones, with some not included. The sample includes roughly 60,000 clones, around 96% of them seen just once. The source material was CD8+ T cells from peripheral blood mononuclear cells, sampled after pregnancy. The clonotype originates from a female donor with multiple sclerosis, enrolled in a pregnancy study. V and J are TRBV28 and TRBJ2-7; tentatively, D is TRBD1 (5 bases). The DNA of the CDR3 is TGTGCCAGCAGTTTTGGGGCAGGCTACGAGCAGTACTTC. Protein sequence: CASSFGAGYEQYF.